The 9 T cell receptor beta chains listed next were all sequenced from one sample in a study of blood T cell repertoires in COVID-19. The repertoire was sequenced with immunoSEQ multiplex PCR; TCRdb's copy has only in-frame clones and lacks some. Of some 140,000 clones listed, more than 75% are singletons. The sequencing input was peripheral blood. These receptors were collected from a man older than 75 with acute or convalescent COVID-19.

This clone was counted between two and nine times. V is TRBV7-8 and J is TRBJ1-1; tentatively, D is TRBD1 (5 bases). The V end lost 6 bases, the J end lost 0 bases, and 8 bases lay between the germline ends. Germline lookup yields CDR1 SGHVS and CDR2 FQNEAQ. The CDR3 is made up of 13 amino acids. The CDR3: CASRLGLNTEAFF. CDR3 sequence (DNA): TGTGCCAGCAGGTTGGGGCTGAACACTGAAGCTTTCTTT.

CDR3 nucleotide sequence: TGCGCCAGCGCAGAGACAGGGAGCACAGATACGCAGTATTTT. Encoded protein: CASAETGSTDTQYF. This chain connects TRBV5-1 to TRBJ2-3, with 7 bases fitting TRBD1. The CDR3 runs 14 residues. Per the germline V gene, CDR1 is SGHRS and CDR2 is YFSETQ. V gave up 7 bases and J gave up 0 bases; unmatched junction bases: 5.

This clone was seen more than once but under ten times. V gene TRBV2 combines with J gene TRBJ1-1; D gene unclear. Trimming shortened V by 2 bases and J by 3 bases, and 10 bases separated the two germline ends. Per germline, CDR1 SNHLY and CDR2 FYNNEI. CDR3 length: 14 amino acids. CDR3 sequence reads: CASSERGGYTEAFF. In DNA form, the CDR3 reads TGTGCCAGCAGTGAACGGGGAGGGTACACTGAAGCTTTCTTT.

V gene TRBV5-6 combines with J gene TRBJ2-2, with 7 bases that match TRBD1. Per germline, CDR1 SGHDT and CDR2 YYEEEE. V lost 2 bases, J lost 3 bases, and 7 bases stayed unmatched. This CDR3 spans 16 amino acids. CDR3 DNA sequence: TGTGCCAGCAGCTTTTTACAGGGACAGTACACCGGGGAGCTGTTTTTT. Translated: CASSFLQGQYTGELFF.

The V and J genes are TRBV5-5 and TRBJ1-6; TRBD1 agrees at 10 bases. The CDR3 is 13 residues long. Germline trimming cut 2 bases from V and 15 bases from J; bases unmatched to any gene: 5. Germline CDR1 SGHKS, CDR2 YYEKEE (reference sequence). CDR3 loop: CASSLGTGVYLHF. The CDR3 DNA is TGTGCCAGCAGCTTAGGGACAGGGGTTTACCTCCACTTT.

The chain has TRBV6-6 and TRBJ1-6; no clear D gene. Germline CDR1 and CDR2: MNHNY and SVGAGI (reference sequence). The length of the CDR3 is 12 residues. V was clipped by 8 bases and J by 10 bases, with 12 bases between them. CDR3 loop: CASGKAGSPLHF. In nucleotides, the CDR3 is TGTGCCAGCGGAAAGGCAGGCTCACCCCTCCACTTT.

The chain joins TRBV5-1 to TRBJ2-3; TRBD2 agrees at 7 bases. V trimming: 4 bases; J trimming: 8 bases; junction bases outside the gene matches: 4. The CDR3 spans 12 residues. CDR1 is SGHRS, CDR2 YFSETQ, per germline. The CDR3 spells CASSQLAGTQYF. The CDR3 DNA sequence: TGCGCCAGCAGCCAATTAGCGGGTACGCAGTATTTT.

The chain uses TRBV24-1 and TRBJ1-2; D gene uncertain. Germline assignment: CDR1 KGHDR and CDR2 SFDVKD. This CDR3 has 12 amino acids. V was pared by 6 bases and J by 3 bases, with 7 bases between. The chain's CDR3 is CATSPGDYGYTF. The CDR3 nucleotides read TGTGCCACCAGTCCGGGTGACTATGGCTACACCTTC.

This chain joins TRBV4-3 and TRBJ2-1, with 9 bases fitting TRBD1. CDR3 length: 16 amino acids. V gave up 1 base and J gave up 4 bases; unmatched junction bases: 5. Germline V gives CDR1 LGHNA, CDR2 YSLEER. The CDR3 DNA sequence: TGCGCCAGCAGCCAAGGTGTAGGACAGGGGTACAATGAGCAGTTCTTC. Amino acids: CASSQGVGQGYNEQFF.